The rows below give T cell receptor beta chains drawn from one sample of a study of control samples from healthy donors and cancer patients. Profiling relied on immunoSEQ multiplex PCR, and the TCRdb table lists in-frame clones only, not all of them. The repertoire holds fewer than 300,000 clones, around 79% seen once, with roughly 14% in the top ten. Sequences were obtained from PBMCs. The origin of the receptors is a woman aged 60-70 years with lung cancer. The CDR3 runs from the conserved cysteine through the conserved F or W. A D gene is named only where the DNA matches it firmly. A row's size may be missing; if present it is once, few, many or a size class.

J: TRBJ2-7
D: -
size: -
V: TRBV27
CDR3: CASSSRAIASYEQYF
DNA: TGTGCCAGCAGCTCCCGCGCGATCGCTTCCTACGAGCAGTACTTC

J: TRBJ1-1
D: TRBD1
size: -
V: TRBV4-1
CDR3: CASSQDPGQDTEAFF
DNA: TGCGCCAGCAGCCAAGACCCGGGACAGGACACTGAAGCTTTCTTT

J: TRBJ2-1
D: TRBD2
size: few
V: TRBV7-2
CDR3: CASSPGGSGTYNEQFF
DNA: TGTGCCAGTAGCCCTGGGGGTAGCGGGACCTACAATGAGCAGTTCTTC

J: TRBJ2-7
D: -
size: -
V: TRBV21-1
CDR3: CASSKDGRDADSYEQYF
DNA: TGTGCCAGCAGCAAAGATGGTCGGGACGCCGACTCCTACGAGCAGTACTTC

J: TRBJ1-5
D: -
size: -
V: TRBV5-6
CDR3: CASSFWAQGYSNQPQHF
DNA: TGTGCCAGCAGCTTCTGGGCACAGGGCTATAGCAATCAGCCCCAGCATTTT

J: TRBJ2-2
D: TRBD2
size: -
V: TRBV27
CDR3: CASSLKRGNTGELFF
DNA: TGTGCCAGCAGTTTAAAGCGGGGGAACACCGGGGAGCTGTTTTTT

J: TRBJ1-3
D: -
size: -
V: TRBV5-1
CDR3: CASSPRAGSSGNTIYF
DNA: TGCGCCAGCAGCCCGAGGGCCGGGAGCTCTGGAAACACCATATATTTT

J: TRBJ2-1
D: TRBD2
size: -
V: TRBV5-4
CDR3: CASSPGLAGAYNEQFF
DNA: TGTGCCAGCAGCCCGGGACTAGCGGGAGCCTACAATGAGCAGTTCTTC

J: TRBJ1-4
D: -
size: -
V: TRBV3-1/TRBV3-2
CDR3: CASSPITGTLFF
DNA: TGTGCCAGCAGCCCAATCACCGGGACATTGTTTTTT

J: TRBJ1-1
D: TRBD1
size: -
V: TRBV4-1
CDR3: CASSQDPDRGLVYLRTGAFF
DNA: TGCGCCAGCAGCCAAGATCCTGACAGGGGTTTGGTATACCTAAGGACGGGAGCTTTCTTT

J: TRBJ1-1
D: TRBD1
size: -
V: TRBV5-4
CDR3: CASFRDRNTEAFF
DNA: TGTGCCAGCTTTCGGGACAGGAACACTGAAGCTTTCTTT

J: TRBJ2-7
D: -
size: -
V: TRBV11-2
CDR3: CASSPGPLEFEQYF
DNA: TGTGCCAGCAGTCCCGGGCCCCTGGAGTTCGAGCAGTACTTC

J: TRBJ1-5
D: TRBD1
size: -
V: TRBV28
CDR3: CASSLGQGKQPQHF
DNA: TGTGCCAGCAGTCTAGGACAGGGGAAGCAGCCCCAGCATTTT

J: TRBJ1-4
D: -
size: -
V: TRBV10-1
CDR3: CASSSGGAGEKLFF
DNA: TGCGCCAGCAGCTCCGGGGGCGCTGGGGAAAAACTGTTTTTT

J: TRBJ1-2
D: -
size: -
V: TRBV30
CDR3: CAWVKLTGYTF
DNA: TGTGCCTGGGTAAAACTGACCGGCTACACCTTC

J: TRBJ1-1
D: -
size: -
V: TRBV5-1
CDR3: CASSFSGVEANTEAFF
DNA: TGCGCCAGCAGCTTTTCAGGGGTAGAGGCGAACACTGAAGCTTTCTTT